This T cell receptor (beta chain) emerged from a study of blood T cell repertoires in COVID-19. Study details: T cells, B-cell-depleted T cells, or PBMCs provided the cDNA or gDNA that served as material.

Using immunoSEQ multiplex PCR, the repertoire was profiled, and TCRdb retains in-frame clones only, with some absent. The table shows 430,000 or so clones, with around nine tenths occurring only once. Ages ranged from about 18 to 100 years, with residence in about 23 US areas. Participants' reported clinical history set cohort assignment. In Cohort 3, a recovered donor had either two negative PCRs, clearance, or symptom resolution. There are 19 residues in the CDR3. V lost 8 bases, J lost 2 bases, and 19 bases stayed unmatched. The germline V gene encodes CDR1 LNHNV and CDR2 YYDKDF (reference sequence).

Specimen: PBMCs or T cells enriched from blood (not recorded which). The chain joins TRBV15 to TRBJ2-3; 10 bases are shared with TRBD2. The source of this sequence is a woman in her thirties or forties who had recovered from COVID-19. In DNA form, the CDR3 reads TGTGCCACCGAGGATCGGCGGCTGCGGCTAGCGGGAGACACAGATACGCAGTATTTT. Translated: CATEDRRLRLAGDTDTQYF.